This TCR beta chain stems from a study of response to subunit inactivated influenza vaccine. Study-wide points: It was suggested by the authors that few new T cells are recruited by each seasonal influenza vaccination.

With 0 bases removed from V and 5 bases from J, the gap between germline ends came to 12 bases. This CDR3 spans 15 amino acids. In germline, CDR1 is LGHNA, CDR2 YSLEER. One entry per CDR3 protein, called by TCRdb with MiXCR from the RT-PCR reads. The sample holds 650,000 to 700,000 distinct CDR3 sequences, approximately 15% seen once. Of note for this clonotype: The antigen is not known.

This chain links TRBV4-3 with TRBJ2-3, with D unresolved. The sample consisted of PBMCs from blood, taken approximately 13 days after vaccination. The receptor was derived from a man between 50 and 59 years old who received an inactivated influenza vaccine. The CDR3: CASSQEPRSRDTQYF. CDR3 nucleotides: TGCGCCAGCAGCCAAGAACCAAGGTCTCGAGATACGCAGTATTTT.